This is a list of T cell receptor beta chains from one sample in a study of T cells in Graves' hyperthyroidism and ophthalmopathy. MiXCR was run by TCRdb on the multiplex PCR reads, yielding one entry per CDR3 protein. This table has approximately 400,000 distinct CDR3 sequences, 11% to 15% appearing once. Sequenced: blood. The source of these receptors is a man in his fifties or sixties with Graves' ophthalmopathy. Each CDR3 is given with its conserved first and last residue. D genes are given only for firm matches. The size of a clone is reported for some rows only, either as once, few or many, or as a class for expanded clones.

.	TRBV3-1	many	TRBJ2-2	TGTGCCAGCACGGGGGTGGACGGGGAGCTGTTTTTT	CASTGVDGELFF
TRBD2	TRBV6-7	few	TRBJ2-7	TGTGCCAGCAGTTTTCCCGGGAGGGGGGGATCCGCCTACGAGCAGTACTTC	CASSFPGRGGSAYEQYF
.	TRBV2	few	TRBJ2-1	TGTGCCAGCACCAGTCCAAACAATGAGCAGTTCTTC	CASTSPNNEQFF
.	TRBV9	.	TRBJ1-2	TGTGCCAGCACTCTACGGGCTAACTATGGCTACACCTTC	CASTLRANYGYTF
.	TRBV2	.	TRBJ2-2	TGTGCCAGCAAAGGGGTCGACGGGGAGCTGTTTTTT	CASKGVDGELFF
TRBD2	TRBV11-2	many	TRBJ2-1	TGTGCCAGCAGCTTAGGGGTTGGTGGACTAGCGGAGGATGAGCAGTTCTTC	CASSLGVGGLAEDEQFF
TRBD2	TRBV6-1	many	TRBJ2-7	TGTGCCAGCAGTGAAGGTATAGCGGGAGGGCCGTTATACGAGCAGTACTTC	CASSEGIAGGPLYEQYF
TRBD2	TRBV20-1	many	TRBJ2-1	TGCAGTGCTAGTGGGGCGGGACTAGCGGGAGATGAGCAGTTCTTC	CSASGAGLAGDEQFF
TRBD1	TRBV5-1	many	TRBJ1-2	TGTGCCAGCAGCTTAGATCCCGGACAGGGCGGCTATGGCTACACCTTC	CASSLDPGQGGYGYTF
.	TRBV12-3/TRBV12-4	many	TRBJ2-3	TGTGCCAGCACCCCCTTGGGGGGTACGCAGTATTTT	CASTPLGGTQYF
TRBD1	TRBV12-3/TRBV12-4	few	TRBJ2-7	TGTGCCAGCAGTCGCCCGGGGACAGGGGGTTTTGGCGAGCAGTACTTC	CASSRPGTGGFGEQYF
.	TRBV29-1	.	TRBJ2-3	TGCAGCGTGGGGCGTAGCTTCACAGATACGCAGTATTTT	CSVGRSFTDTQYF
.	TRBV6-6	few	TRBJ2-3	TGTGCCAGCAGTTACCGGGGAGATACGCAGTATTTT	CASSYRGDTQYF
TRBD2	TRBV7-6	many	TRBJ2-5	TGTGCCAGCAGCACACACACGGGACTAAAGGAAGAGACCCAGTACTTC	CASSTHTGLKEETQYF
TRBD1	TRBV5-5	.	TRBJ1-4	TGTGCCAGCAGCACGACAGGGGGATCAACTAATGAAAAACTGTTTTTT	CASSTTGGSTNEKLFF
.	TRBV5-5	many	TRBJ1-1	TGTGCCAGCAGCTTAATGATCCTGAACACTGAAGCTTTCTTT	CASSLMILNTEAFF
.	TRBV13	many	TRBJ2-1	TGTGCCAGCAGCCCAGCCCAGACACGAGTCTACAATGAGCAGTTCTTC	CASSPAQTRVYNEQFF
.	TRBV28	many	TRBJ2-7	TGTGCCAGCAGTTTCTACCCCGACGGAAGCTCCTACGAGCAGTACTTC	CASSFYPDGSSYEQYF
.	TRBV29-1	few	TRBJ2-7	TGCAGCGTTGATGAGGCAGGGACTGGGGAGCAGTACTTC	CSVDEAGTGEQYF
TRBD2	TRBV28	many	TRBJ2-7	TGTGCCAGCAGTTCTAGCGGGAGGACCTCCTACGAGCAGTACTTC	CASSSSGRTSYEQYF
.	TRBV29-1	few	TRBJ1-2	TGCAGCGTTGCAGGGTATGGCTACACCTTC	CSVAGYGYTF
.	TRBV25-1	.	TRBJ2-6	TGTGCCAGCAGGGTCAACGGGGCCAACGTCCTGACTTTC	CASRVNGANVLTF
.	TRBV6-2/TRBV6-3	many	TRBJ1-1	TGTGCCAGCAGTTACCGAGTCGAAGCTTTCTTT	CASSYRVEAFF
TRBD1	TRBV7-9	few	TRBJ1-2	TGTGCCAGCAGCCGGGACAGGGTCTCGTCGAACTATGGCTACACCTTC	CASSRDRVSSNYGYTF
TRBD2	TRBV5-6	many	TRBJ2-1	TGTGCCAGCAGCGCTACCTCCGGGACTAGCAGCGTCTACAATGAGCAGTTCTTC	CASSATSGTSSVYNEQFF
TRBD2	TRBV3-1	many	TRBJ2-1	TGTGCCAGCAGCCAAAGGACTAGCGGGAGGGTAAATGAGCAGTTCTTC	CASSQRTSGRVNEQFF
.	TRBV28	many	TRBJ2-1	TGTGCCAGCAGTGGGGGGGGGGCGCGGGAATATAATGAGCAGTTCTTC	CASSGGGAREYNEQFF
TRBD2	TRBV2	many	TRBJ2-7	TGTGCCAGCAGTGCCCAGCGGGAGCACGAGCAGTACTTC	CASSAQREHEQYF
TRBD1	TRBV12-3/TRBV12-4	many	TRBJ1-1	TGTGCCAGCAGAATACCTACAGGGGCAAACACTGAAGCTTTCTTT	CASRIPTGANTEAFF
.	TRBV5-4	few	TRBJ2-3	TGTGCCAGCAGCTTGGCCAGCAGGGGGGGAAGAGATACGCAGTATTTT	CASSLASRGGRDTQYF
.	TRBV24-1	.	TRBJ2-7	TGTGCCACCAGTGATTCGCGGATAGCGGAGGGGTTCTATGAGCAGTACTTC	CATSDSRIAEGFYEQYF
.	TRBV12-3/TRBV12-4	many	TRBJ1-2	TGTGCCAGCAGACCCGTGGGGGGTAACTATGGCTACACCTTC	CASRPVGGNYGYTF
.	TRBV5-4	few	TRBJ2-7	TGTGCCAGCAGCTTGGAGGTAGGGGGCTCGGCGGGACTACACGAGCAGTACTTC	CASSLEVGGSAGLHEQYF
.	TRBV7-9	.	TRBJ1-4	TGTGCCAGCAGCTTAAGCCGGGCCAACAATGAAAAACTGTTTTTT	CASSLSRANNEKLFF
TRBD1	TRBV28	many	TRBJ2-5	TGTGCCAGCAGGACCGGGACAGGGGCAGAGACCCAGTACTTC	CASRTGTGAETQYF
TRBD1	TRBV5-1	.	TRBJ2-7	TGCGCCAGCAGCCGTGGACAGGGGACAACCCCCTACGAGCAGTACTTC	CASSRGQGTTPYEQYF
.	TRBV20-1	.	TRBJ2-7	TGCAGTGCTAGAGAGTGGCAGGGGAGCTCCTACGAGCAGTACTTC	CSAREWQGSSYEQYF
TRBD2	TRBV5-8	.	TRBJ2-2	TGTGCCAGCAGCCCAGCGGGGGCAGGTTTTAACACCGGGGAGCTGTTTTTT	CASSPAGAGFNTGELFF
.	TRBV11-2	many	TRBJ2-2	TGTGCCAGCAGCTTAGATTTGTCAGGGGTGGACGGGGAGCTGTTTTTT	CASSLDLSGVDGELFF
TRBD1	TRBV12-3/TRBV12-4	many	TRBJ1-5	TGTGCCAGCAGTTTAGCGGACAGGGGCCAGCCCCAGCATTTT	CASSLADRGQPQHF
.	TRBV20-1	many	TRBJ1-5	TGCAGTGCTAGAGATGTGCAGATAGGTAGCAATCAGCCCCAGCATTTT	CSARDVQIGSNQPQHF
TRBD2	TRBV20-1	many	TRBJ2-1	TGCAGTGCTAGTACCGGGACTAGCGGATACAATGAGCAGTTCTTC	CSASTGTSGYNEQFF
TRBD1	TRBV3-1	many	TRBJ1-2	TGTGCCAGCAGCTTGAACCCGGGACAGGGTTACTATGGCTACACCTTC	CASSLNPGQGYYGYTF
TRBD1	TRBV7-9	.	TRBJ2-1	TGTGCCAGCACCCCGGACAGGAAGGCCTACAATGAGCAGTTCTTC	CASTPDRKAYNEQFF
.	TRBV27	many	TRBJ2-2	TGTGCCAGCGGTCACTCCCCGGCCACCGGGGAGCTGTTTTTT	CASGHSPATGELFF
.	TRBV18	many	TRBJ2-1	TGTGCCAGCTCACCAGGCAAAGCTTGGGATGAGCAGTTCTTC	CASSPGKAWDEQFF
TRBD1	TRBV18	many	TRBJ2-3	TGTGCCAGCTCACCCGGGACAGTCTTTTTCACAGATACGCAGTATTTT	CASSPGTVFFTDTQYF
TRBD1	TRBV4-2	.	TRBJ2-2	TGTGCCAGCAGTTCCCCGGGACAGGGTACCGGGGAGCTGTTTTTT	CASSSPGQGTGELFF
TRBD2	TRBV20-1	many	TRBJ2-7	TGCAGTGCTCGAACTAGCGGGCTCGGTTACGAGCAGTACTTC	CSARTSGLGYEQYF
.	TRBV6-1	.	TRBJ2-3	TGTGCCAGCAAGCCAGGGGGCACAGATACGCAGTATTTT	CASKPGGTDTQYF
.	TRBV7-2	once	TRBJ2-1	TGTGCCAGTAGCCCCACAGGGTGGTCCTACAATGAGCAGTTCTTC	CASSPTGWSYNEQFF
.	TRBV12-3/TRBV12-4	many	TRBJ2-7	TGTGCCAGCAGTTTAGCGCGCGGGGTCGAGCAGTACTTC	CASSLARGVEQYF
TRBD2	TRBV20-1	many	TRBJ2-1	TGCAGTGCTAGACCACTAGCGGGAGTTTTAGATGAGCAGTTCTTC	CSARPLAGVLDEQFF